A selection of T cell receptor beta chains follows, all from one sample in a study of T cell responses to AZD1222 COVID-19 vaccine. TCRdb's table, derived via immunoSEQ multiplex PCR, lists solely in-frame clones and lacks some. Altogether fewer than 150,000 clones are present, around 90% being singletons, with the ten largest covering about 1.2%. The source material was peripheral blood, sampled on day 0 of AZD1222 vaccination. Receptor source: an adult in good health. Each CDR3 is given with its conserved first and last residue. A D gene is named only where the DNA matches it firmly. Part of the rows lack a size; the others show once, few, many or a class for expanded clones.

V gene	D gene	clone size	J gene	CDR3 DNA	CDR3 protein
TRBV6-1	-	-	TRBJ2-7	TGTGCCAGCAGTGACCCATTCGGCCAAGCCTCCTACGAGCAGTACTTC	CASSDPFGQASYEQYF
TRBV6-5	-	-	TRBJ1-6	TGTGCCAGCCGTTGGGGTGAGAATTCACCCCTCCACTTT	CASRWGENSPLHF
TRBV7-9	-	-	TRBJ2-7	TGTGCCAGCAGCCCCGCCGCGGTCTCCTACGAGCAGTACTTC	CASSPAAVSYEQYF
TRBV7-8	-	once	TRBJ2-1	TGTGCCAGCAGGCCCGACGGGGGACGGGCCTACAATGAGCAGTTCTTC	CASRPDGGRAYNEQFF
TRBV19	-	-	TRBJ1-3	TGTGCCAGTAGTATAGCAGGGGCCGGAAACACCATATATTTT	CASSIAGAGNTIYF
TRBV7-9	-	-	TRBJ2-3	TGTGCCAGCAGCTTAAGAGATACGCAGTATTTT	CASSLRDTQYF
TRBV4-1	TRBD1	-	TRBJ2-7	TGCGCCAGCAGCCAGAGGACAGGAGACTCCTACGAGCAGTACTTC	CASSQRTGDSYEQYF
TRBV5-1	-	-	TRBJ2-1	TGCGCCAGCAGCTTGGGGGAGGGGGCGAGGAATGAGCAGTTCTTC	CASSLGEGARNEQFF
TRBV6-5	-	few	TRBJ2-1	TGTGCCAGCAGTCTTGGACAGAGCCCCTACAATGAGCAGTTCTTC	CASSLGQSPYNEQFF
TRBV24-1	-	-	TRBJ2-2	TGTGCCACCAGTGATCTCAGGGTACCCGGGGAGCTGTTTTTT	CATSDLRVPGELFF
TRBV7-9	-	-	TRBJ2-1	TGTGCCAGCAGTTGGGGTGACTCCAATGAGCAGTTCTTC	CASSWGDSNEQFF
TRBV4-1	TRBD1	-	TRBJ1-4	TGCGCCAGCCACGGTCCCGGGGACAGACGCGATAATGAAAAACTGTTTTTT	CASHGPGDRRDNEKLFF
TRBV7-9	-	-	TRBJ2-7	TGTGCCAGCAGCTTAGCGTGGCAGCTCGGCGAGCAGTACTTC	CASSLAWQLGEQYF
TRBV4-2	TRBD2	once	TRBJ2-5	TGTGCCAGCAGCCAAGATCGCACTAGCGTAGGGGAGACCCAGTACTTC	CASSQDRTSVGETQYF
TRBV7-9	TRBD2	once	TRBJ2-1	TGTGCCAGCAGCCGACTAGCGGGGGGGCTCTTC	CASSRLAGGLF
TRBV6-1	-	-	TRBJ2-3	TGTGCCAGCAGTGACGGCCTGAGCACAGATACGCAGTATTTT	CASSDGLSTDTQYF
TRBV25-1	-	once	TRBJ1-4	TGTGCCAGCAGTAGTCGGGCAGATAATGAAAAACTGTTTTTT	CASSSRADNEKLFF
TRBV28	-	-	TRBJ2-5	TGTGCCAGCAGGGCGAGGCGGACGGACCTAGAGACCCAGTACTTC	CASRARRTDLETQYF
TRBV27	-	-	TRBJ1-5	TGTGCCAGCAGTTTTGGGGGTTATAGCAATCAGCCCCAGCATTTT	CASSFGGYSNQPQHF
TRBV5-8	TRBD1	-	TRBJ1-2	TGTGCCAGCACCCCGGGACAGGGGTATGGCTACACCTTC	CASTPGQGYGYTF
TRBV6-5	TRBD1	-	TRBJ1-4	TGTGCCAGCAGTACGGACAGGGAGCGGTATGAAAAACTGTTTTTT	CASSTDRERYEKLFF
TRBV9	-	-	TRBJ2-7	TGTGCCAGCAGCCCCACTGAATCCTCCTACGAGCAGTACTTC	CASSPTESSYEQYF
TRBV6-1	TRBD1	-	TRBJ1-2	TGTGCCAGCACTCCTACAGGGGACTATGGCTACACCTTC	CASTPTGDYGYTF
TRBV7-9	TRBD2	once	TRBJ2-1	TGTGCCAGCAGCTTCAGCGGGGGGCTTCTAGGTGAGCAGTTCTTC	CASSFSGGLLGEQFF
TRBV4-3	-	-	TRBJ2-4	TGCGCCAGCAGTCACGCGGCGACCTCCAAAAACATTCAGTACTTC	CASSHAATSKNIQYF
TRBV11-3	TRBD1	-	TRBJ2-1	TGTGCCAGCAGCTCGGGACAGGGGGCCTACAATGAGCAGTTCTTC	CASSSGQGAYNEQFF
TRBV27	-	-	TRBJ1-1	TGTGCCAGCAGTCCGCGACAGGTTACGAACACTGAAGCTTTCTTT	CASSPRQVTNTEAFF
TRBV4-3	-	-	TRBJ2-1	TGCGCCAGCAGCCCCCAGCACCTAAACAATGAGCAGTTCTTC	CASSPQHLNNEQFF
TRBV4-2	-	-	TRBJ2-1	TGTGCCAGCAGCCAAGGGGATCGCAACTACAATGAGCAGTTCTTC	CASSQGDRNYNEQFF
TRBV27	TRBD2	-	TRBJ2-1	TGTGCCAGCAGTTTTAGCGGGGGGTCGGATGAGCAGTTCTTC	CASSFSGGSDEQFF
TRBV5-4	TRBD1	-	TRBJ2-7	TGTGCCAGCAGCTCGAGGACAGGAGTCTACGAGCAGTACTTC	CASSSRTGVYEQYF
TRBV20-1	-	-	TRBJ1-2	TGCAGTGCTAGTCCATCTAACTATGGCTACACCTTC	CSASPSNYGYTF
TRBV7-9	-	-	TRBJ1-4	TGTGCCAGCAGCTTAGAGGCAGCAACTAATGAAAAACTGTTTTTT	CASSLEAATNEKLFF
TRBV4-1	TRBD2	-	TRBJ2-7	TGCGCCAGCAGCCAAGGCGCGGGCGGGGGGTACTACGAGCAGTACTTC	CASSQGAGGGYYEQYF
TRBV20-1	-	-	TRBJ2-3	TGCAGTGCTAGTTCCCATACTAGTTTCGGCACAGATACGCAGTATTTT	CSASSHTSFGTDTQYF
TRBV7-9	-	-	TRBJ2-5	TGTGCCAGCAGCTTAGGGGGGCAAGGCGAGACCCAGTACTTC	CASSLGGQGETQYF
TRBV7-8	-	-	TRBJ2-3	TGTGCCAGCAGCCCCCCGGTGTCCGGAGATACGCAGTATTTT	CASSPPVSGDTQYF
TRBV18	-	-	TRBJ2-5	TGTGCCAGCTCAAACCAAGAGACCCAGTACTTC	CASSNQETQYF
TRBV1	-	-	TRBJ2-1	TGCACCAGCAGCCTGACTAGCGGGTGCGACAATGAGCAGTTCTTC	CTSSLTSGCDNEQFF
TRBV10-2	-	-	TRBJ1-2	TGCGCCAGCAGCTCCCCGACTAATCCCTATGGCTACACCTTC	CASSSPTNPYGYTF
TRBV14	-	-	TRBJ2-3	TGTGCCAGCAGCCCTCTGACATACACAGATACGCAGTATTTT	CASSPLTYTDTQYF
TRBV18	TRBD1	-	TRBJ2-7	TGTGCCAGCTCACCAAGGACAGGTGGGTCCTACGAGCAGTACTTC	CASSPRTGGSYEQYF
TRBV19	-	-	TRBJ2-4	TGTGCCAGTAGTTCCAGGGGTCGTAGGAACATTCAGTACTTC	CASSSRGRRNIQYF
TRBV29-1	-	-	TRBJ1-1	TGCAGCGTTGTAGGACACCTGAACACTGAAGCTTTCTTT	CSVVGHLNTEAFF
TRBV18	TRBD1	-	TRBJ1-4	TGTGCCAGCTCGCTGACAGGGTCGGAAAAACTGTTTTTT	CASSLTGSEKLFF
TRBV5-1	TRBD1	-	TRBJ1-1	TGCGCCAGCAGCCTAGGGACAGGGGGCTGGAACACTGAAGCTTTCTTT	CASSLGTGGWNTEAFF
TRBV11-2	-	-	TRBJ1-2	TGTGCCAGCAGCTTAGGACTGGGATATGGCTACACCTTC	CASSLGLGYGYTF
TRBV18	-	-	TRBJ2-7	TGTGCCAGCTCACCATATGGGGACGCCTCCTACGAGCAGTACTTC	CASSPYGDASYEQYF
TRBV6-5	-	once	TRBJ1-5	TGTGCCAGCGAGGGACGGGCCACCAATCAGCCCCAGCATTTT	CASEGRATNQPQHF
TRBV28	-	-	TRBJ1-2	TGTGCCACCAGGGTCGGCGGCTATGGCTACACCTTC	CATRVGGYGYTF
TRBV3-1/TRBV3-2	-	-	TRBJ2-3	TGTGCCAGCAGCCAAGAGGGGCTTTACGGAGATACGCAGTATTTT	CASSQEGLYGDTQYF
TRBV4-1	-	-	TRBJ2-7	TGCGCCAGCAGCCAACGGGCTTTCTTGAGCTCCTACGAGCAGTACTTC	CASSQRAFLSSYEQYF
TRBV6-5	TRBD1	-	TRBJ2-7	TGTGCCAGCAGTTACGGCGGCAGGGGGCCCTCCAACGAGCAGTACTTC	CASSYGGRGPSNEQYF
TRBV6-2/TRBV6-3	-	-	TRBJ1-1	TGTGCCAGCAGTTACTCCAGGGTAGAAGCTTTCTTT	CASSYSRVEAFF
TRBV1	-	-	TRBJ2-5	TGCACCAGCAGCCAAGTTTTCAGCGGGGGGCAGGAGACCCAGTACTTC	CTSSQVFSGGQETQYF
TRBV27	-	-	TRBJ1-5	TGTGCCAGCAGTGCGGTGGGTCAGCCCCAGCATTTT	CASSAVGQPQHF
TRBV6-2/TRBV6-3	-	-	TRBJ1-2	TGTGCCAGCAGCCGAGATAACGGGGGACGTGGCTACACCTTC	CASSRDNGGRGYTF
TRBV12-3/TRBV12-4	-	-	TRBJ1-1	TGTGCCAGCAGTTCCCAAGTAGACACTGAAGCTTTCTTT	CASSSQVDTEAFF